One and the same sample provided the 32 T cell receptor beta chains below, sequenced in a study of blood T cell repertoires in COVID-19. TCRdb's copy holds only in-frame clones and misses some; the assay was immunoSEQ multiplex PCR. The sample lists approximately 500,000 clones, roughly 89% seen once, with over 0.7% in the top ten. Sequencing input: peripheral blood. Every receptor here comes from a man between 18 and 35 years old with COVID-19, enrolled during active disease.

The CDR3 nucleotides are TGTGCCAGCAGTAACAGGGGGACTAATGAAAAACTGTTTTTT. Translated, it gives CASSNRGTNEKLFF. This chain uses TRBV27 with TRBJ1-4; TRBD1 matches 8 bases. CDR1 is MNHEY, CDR2 SMNVEV, per germline (reference sequence). V lost 5 bases, J lost 2 bases, and 1 base stayed unmatched. The CDR3 has 14 residues.

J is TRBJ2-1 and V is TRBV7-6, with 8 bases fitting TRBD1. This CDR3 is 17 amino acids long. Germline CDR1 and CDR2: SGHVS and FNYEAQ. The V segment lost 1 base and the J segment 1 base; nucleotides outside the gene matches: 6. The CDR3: CASSLGGTGRSYNEQFF. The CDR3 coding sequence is TGTGCCAGCAGCTTAGGGGGGACAGGCCGATCCTACAATGAGCAGTTCTTC. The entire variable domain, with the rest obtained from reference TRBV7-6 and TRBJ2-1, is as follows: GAGVSQSPRYKVTKRGQDVALRCDPISGHVSLYWYRQALGQGPEFLTYFNYEAQQDKSGLPNDRFSAERPEGSISTLTIQRTEQRDSAMYRCASSLGGTGRSYNEQFFGPGTRLTVL.

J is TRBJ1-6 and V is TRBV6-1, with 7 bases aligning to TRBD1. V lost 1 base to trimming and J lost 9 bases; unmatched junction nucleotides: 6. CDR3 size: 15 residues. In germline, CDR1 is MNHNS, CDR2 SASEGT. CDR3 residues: CASSEVTGIGSPLHF. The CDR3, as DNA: TGTGCCAGCAGTGAAGTGACAGGGATTGGTTCACCCCTCCACTTT.

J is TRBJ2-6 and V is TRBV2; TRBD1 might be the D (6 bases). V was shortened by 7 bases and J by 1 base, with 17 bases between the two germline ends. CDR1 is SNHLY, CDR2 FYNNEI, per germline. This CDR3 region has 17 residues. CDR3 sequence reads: CASIGTNVKSGANVLTF. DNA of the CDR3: TGTGCCAGCATTGGGACAAACGTTAAGTCTGGGGCCAACGTCCTGACTTTC.

The chain's CDR3 is CATSRDRIGGNQPQHF. DNA of the CDR3: TGTGCCACCAGCAGAGACCGAATAGGGGGCAATCAGCCCCAGCATTTT. The genes are TRBV15 and TRBJ1-5; D might be TRBD1 (5 bases). V dropped 0 bases and J dropped 2 bases, with 11 bases sitting between them. The CDR3 extends over 16 amino acids. Germline loops: CDR1 LNHNV, CDR2 YYDKDF (reference sequence).

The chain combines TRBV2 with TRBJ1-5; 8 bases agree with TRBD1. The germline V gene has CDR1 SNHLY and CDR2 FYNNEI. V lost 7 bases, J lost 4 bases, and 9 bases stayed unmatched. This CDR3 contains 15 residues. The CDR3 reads CASNLQGVGNQPQHF. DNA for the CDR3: TGTGCCAGCAATCTACAGGGGGTTGGGAATCAGCCCCAGCATTTT.

CDR3 amino acids: CASGSSGANVLTF. The DNA for the CDR3 is TGTGCCAGCGGTTCTTCTGGGGCCAACGTCCTGACTTTC. This chain links TRBV6-5 with TRBJ2-6; no firm D call. Germline V gives CDR1 MNHEY, CDR2 SVGAGI. This CDR3 has 13 amino acids. V shed 8 bases and J shed 1 base, with 6 bases lying between them.

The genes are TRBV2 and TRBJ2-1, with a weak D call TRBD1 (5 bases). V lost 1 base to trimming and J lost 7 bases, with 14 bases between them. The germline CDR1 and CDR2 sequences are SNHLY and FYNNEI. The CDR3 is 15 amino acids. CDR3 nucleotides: TGTGCCAGCAGTGAAGGGACAATGGAGTGGAATGAGCAGTTCTTC. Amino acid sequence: CASSEGTMEWNEQFF.

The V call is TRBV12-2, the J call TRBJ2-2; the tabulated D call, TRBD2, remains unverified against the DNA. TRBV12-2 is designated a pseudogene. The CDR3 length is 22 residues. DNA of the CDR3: TGTGCAAGTCGCTTAGCCCCAGCCCACGGGACTAGCGGGAGGGCCTTAACCGGGGAGCTGTTTTTT. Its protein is CASRLAPAHGTSGRALTGELFF.

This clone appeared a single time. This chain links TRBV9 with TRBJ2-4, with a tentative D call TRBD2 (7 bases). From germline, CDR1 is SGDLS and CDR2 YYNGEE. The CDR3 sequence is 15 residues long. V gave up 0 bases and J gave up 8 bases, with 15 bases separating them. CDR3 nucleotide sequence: TGTGCCAGCAGCGTAGGGGGAACAGGGAGGGACATTCAGTACTTC. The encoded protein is CASSVGGTGRDIQYF.

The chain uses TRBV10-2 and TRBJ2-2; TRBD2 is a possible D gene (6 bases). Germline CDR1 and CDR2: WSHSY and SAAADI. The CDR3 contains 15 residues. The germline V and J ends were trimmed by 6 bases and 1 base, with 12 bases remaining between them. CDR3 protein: CASRGAGLNTGELFF. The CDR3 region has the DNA TGCGCCAGCAGAGGAGCGGGTTTGAACACCGGGGAGCTGTTTTTT.

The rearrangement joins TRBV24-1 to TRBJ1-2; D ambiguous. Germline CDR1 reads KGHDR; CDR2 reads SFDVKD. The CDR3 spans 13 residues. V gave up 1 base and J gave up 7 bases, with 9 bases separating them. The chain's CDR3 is CATSDFEGSGYTF. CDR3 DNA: TGTGCCACCAGTGATTTTGAGGGTTCTGGCTACACCTTC.

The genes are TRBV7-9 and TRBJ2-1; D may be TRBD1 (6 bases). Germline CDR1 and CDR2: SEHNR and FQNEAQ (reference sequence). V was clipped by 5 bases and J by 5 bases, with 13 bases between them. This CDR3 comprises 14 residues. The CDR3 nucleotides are TGTGCCAGCAGCCACAGGGACAAGGACAATGAGCAGTTCTTC. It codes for CASSHRDKDNEQFF.

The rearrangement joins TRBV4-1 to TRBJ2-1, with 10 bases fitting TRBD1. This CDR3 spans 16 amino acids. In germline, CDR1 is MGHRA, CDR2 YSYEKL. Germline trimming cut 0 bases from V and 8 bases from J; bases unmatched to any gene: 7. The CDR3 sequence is CASSQEEGQGWDEQFF. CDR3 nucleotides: TGCGCCAGCAGCCAAGAGGAGGGACAGGGGTGGGATGAGCAGTTCTTC.

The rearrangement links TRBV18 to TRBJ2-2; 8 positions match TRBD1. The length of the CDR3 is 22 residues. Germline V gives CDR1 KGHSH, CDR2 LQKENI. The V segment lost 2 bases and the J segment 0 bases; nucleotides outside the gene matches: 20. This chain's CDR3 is CASSPIKTVDRGKTTNTGELFF. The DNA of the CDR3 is TGTGCCAGCTCACCAATTAAAACCGTCGACAGGGGAAAGACCACGAACACCGGGGAGCTGTTTTTT.

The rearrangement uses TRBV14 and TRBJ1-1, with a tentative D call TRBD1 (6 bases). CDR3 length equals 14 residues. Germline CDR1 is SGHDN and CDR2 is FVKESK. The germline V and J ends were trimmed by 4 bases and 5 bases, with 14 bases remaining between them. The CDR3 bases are TGTGCCAGCAGCCGTCAACAGGGTTGGACTGAAGCTTTCTTT. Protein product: CASSRQQGWTEAFF.

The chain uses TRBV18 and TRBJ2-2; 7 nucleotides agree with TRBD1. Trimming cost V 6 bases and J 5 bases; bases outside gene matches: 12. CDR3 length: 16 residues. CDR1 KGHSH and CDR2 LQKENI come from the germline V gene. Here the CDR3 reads CASSLQGGLSTGELFF. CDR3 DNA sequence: TGTGCCAGCTCCCTCCAAGGGGGCCTCTCAACCGGGGAGCTGTTTTTT. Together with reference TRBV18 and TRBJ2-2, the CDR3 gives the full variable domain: NAGVMQNPRHLVRRRGQEARLRCSPMKGHSHVYWYRQLPEEGLKFMVYLQKENIIDESGMPKERFSAEFPKEGPSILRIQQVVRGDSAAYFCASSLQGGLSTGELFFGEGSRLTVL.

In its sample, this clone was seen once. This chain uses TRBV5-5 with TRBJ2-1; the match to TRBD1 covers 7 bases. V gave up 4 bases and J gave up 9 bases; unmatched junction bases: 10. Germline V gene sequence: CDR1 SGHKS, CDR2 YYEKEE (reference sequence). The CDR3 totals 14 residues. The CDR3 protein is CASSPQGVRGEQFF. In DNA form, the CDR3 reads TGTGCCAGCAGCCCCCAGGGGGTTCGAGGTGAGCAGTTCTTC.

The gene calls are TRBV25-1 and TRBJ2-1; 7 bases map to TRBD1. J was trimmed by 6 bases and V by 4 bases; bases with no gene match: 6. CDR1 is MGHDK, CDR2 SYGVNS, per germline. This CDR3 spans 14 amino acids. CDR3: CASSVTGTGNEQFF. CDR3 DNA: TGTGCCAGCAGTGTGACAGGGACGGGCAATGAGCAGTTCTTC. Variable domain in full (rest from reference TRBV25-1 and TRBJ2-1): EADIYQTPRYLVIGTGKKITLECSQTMGHDKMYWYQQDPGMELHLIHYSYGVNSTEKGDLSSESTVSRIRTEHFPLTLESARPSHTSQYLCASSVTGTGNEQFFGPGTRLTVL.

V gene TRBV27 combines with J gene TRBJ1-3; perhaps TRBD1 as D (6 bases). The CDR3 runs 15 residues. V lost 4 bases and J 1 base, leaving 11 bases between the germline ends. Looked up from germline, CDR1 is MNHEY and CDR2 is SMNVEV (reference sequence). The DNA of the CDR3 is TGTGCCAGCAGTTATAACAGGGCATCTGGAAACACCATATATTTT. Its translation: CASSYNRASGNTIYF.

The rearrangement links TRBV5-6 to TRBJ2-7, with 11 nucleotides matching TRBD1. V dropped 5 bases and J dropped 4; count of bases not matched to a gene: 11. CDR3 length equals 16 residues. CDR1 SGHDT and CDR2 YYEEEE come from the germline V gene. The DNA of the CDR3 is TGTGCCAGCAGTCTTACCCTAGGACAGGGGGCTTACGAGCAGTACTTC. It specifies CASSLTLGQGAYEQYF.

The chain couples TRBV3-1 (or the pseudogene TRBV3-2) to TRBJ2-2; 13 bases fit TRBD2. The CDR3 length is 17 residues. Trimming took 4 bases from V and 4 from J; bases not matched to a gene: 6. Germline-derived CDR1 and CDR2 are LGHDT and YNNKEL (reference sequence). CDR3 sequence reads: CASSPGLAGTPTGELFF. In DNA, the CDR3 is TGTGCCAGCAGCCCGGGACTAGCGGGGACACCCACCGGGGAGCTGTTTTTT.

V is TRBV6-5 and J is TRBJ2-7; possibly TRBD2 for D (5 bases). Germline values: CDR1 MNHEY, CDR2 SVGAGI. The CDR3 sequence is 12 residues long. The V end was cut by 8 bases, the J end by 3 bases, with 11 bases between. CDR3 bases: TGTGCCAGCCTTTCCGGGGTCTACGAGCAGTACTTC. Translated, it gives CASLSGVYEQYF.

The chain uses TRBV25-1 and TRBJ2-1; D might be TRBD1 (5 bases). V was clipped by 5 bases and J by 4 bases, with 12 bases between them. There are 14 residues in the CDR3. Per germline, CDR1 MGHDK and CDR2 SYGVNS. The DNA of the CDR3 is TGTGCCAGCAGTCTCCCAGGGATATACAATGAGCAGTTCTTC. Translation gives CASSLPGIYNEQFF.

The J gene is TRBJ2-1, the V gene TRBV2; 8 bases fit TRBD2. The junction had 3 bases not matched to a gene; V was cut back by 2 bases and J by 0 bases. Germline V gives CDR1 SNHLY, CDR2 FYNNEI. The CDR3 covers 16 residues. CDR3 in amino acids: CASSEQSGGSYNEQFF. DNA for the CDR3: TGTGCCAGCAGTGAACAGAGCGGGGGCTCCTACAATGAGCAGTTCTTC.

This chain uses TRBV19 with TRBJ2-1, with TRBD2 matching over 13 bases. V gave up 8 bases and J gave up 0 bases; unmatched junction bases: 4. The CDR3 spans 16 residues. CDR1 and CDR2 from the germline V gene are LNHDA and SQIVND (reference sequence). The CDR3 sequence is CASGTSGVSSYNEQFF. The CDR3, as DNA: TGTGCCAGTGGGACTAGCGGGGTTAGCTCCTACAATGAGCAGTTCTTC.

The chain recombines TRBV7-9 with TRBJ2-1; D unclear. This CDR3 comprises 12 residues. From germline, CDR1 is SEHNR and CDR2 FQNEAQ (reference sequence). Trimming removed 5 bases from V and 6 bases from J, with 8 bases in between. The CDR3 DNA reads TGTGCCAGCAGCCCCGGAGTCAATGAGCAGTTCTTC. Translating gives CASSPGVNEQFF.

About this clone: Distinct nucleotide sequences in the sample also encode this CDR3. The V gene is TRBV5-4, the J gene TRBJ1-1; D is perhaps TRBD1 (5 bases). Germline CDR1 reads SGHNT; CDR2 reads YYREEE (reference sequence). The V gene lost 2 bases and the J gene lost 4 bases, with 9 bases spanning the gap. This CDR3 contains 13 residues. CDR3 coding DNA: TGTGCCAGCAGCTTCCTGGGGGGCACTGAAGCTTTCTTT. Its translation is CASSFLGGTEAFF.

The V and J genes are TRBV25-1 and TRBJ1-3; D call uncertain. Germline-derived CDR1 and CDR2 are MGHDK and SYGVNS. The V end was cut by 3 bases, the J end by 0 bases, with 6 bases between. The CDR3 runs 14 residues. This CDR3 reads CASSDASSGNTIYF. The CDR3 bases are TGTGCCAGCAGTGACGCCAGCTCTGGAAACACCATATATTTT.

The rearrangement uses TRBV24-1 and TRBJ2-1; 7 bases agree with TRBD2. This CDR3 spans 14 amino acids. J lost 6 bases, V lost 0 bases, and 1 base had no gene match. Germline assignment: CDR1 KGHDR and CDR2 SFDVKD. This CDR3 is CATSDLASGNEQFF. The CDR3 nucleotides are TGTGCCACCAGTGATTTGGCTAGCGGCAATGAGCAGTTCTTC.

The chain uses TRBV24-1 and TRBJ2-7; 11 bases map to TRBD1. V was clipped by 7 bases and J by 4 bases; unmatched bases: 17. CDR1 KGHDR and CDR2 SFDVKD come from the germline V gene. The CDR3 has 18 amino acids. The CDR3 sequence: CATRTWPWGQGVSYEQYF. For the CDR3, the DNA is TGTGCCACCAGGACCTGGCCTTGGGGACAGGGGGTAAGTTACGAGCAGTACTTC.

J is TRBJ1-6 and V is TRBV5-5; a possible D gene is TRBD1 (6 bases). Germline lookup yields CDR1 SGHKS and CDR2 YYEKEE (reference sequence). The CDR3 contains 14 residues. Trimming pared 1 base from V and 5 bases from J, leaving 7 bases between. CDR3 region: CASSLKGDNSPLHF. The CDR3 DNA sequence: TGTGCCAGCAGCTTGAAGGGGGATAATTCACCCCTCCACTTT.